The 17 T cell receptor beta chains reported below all come from one sample, sequenced in a study of OX40 agonist ivuxolimab in advanced cancers. TCRdb's table, derived via immunoSEQ multiplex PCR, lists solely in-frame clones and lacks some. Of tens of thousands of clones detected, around 84% appear once; the ten largest clones hold under 8%. Sequencing was performed on CD4+ or CD8+ T cells sorted from blood, taken in a trial of the OX40 agonist ivuxolimab. The source is an adult with an advanced solid tumor such as melanoma, head and neck, liver or kidney cancer.

The rearrangement uses TRBV11-2 and TRBJ1-2; tentatively, D is TRBD1 (5 bases). Germline V gives CDR1 SGHAT, CDR2 FQNNGV. CDR3 length: 15 amino acids. The V end lost 5 bases, the J end lost 2 bases, and 15 bases lay between the germline ends. As DNA, the CDR3 is TGTGCCAGCAGCATCGGGACGGACTTAAACTATGGCTACACCTTC. It translates to CASSIGTDLNYGYTF.

The J gene is TRBJ1-1, the V gene TRBV6-5; 8 bases are shared with TRBD1. The J segment lost 4 bases and the V segment lost 4 bases, leaving 5 bases of the junction unmatched. The CDR3 has 14 residues. Germline CDR1 reads MNHEY; CDR2 reads SVGAGI. This CDR3 reads CASSFQGASTEAFF. The CDR3 DNA follows: TGTGCCAGCAGTTTTCAGGGGGCTAGCACTGAAGCTTTCTTT.

In its sample, this clone was seen once. The genes are TRBV7-8 and TRBJ2-3; D is ambiguous. Germline lookup yields CDR1 SGHVS and CDR2 FQNEAQ. This CDR3 has 14 residues. V lost 3 bases and J 0 bases, leaving 7 bases between the germline ends. The CDR3 DNA follows: TGTGCCAGCAGCTTTTCGGTTAGCACAGATACGCAGTATTTT. The encoded protein is CASSFSVSTDTQYF.

The chain has TRBV6-5 and TRBJ2-1, with TRBD2 matching over 8 bases. V shed 0 bases and J 7 bases; nucleotides not matched to a gene: 8. The CDR3 contains 16 residues. The V gene's germline CDR1 is MNHEY and CDR2 SVGAGI. The CDR3 protein is CASSYSWTSSQNEQFF. CDR3 nucleotide sequence: TGTGCCAGCAGTTACTCTTGGACTAGCTCGCAGAATGAGCAGTTCTTC.

The chain couples TRBV11-1 to TRBJ2-1; 7 bases are shared with TRBD2. The J segment lost 4 bases and the V segment lost 5 bases, leaving 8 bases of the junction unmatched. Germline V gives CDR1 SGHAT, CDR2 FQDESV (reference sequence). The CDR3 runs 15 residues. Here the CDR3 DNA reads TGTGCCAGCAGCAGGGACTACGGCCTGTACAATGAGCAGTTCTTC. Its protein product is CASSRDYGLYNEQFF.

V usage is TRBV7-8 and J usage is TRBJ2-5, with 11 bases that match TRBD2. CDR3 size: 16 residues. J gave up 4 bases and V 5 bases, and 9 bases lay outside the gene matches. Per germline, CDR1 SGHVS and CDR2 FQNEAQ. The CDR3 DNA is TGTGCCAGCAGCCGGGGACTAGCGGCCGGTCCAGAGACCCAGTACTTC. Translated: CASSRGLAAGPETQYF. The full variable domain, its missing parts supplied by reference TRBV7-8 and TRBJ2-5, is GAGVSQSPRYKVAKRGQDVALRCDPISGHVSLFWYQQALGQGPEFLTYFQNEAQLDKSGLPSDRFFAERPEGSVSTLKIQRTQQEDSAVYLCASSRGLAAGPETQYFGPGTRLLVL.

The V and J genes are TRBV5-4 and TRBJ2-3; perhaps TRBD1 as D (6 bases). The V gene lost 9 bases and the J gene lost 7 bases, with 15 bases spanning the gap. The CDR3 is 12 amino acids. Germline-derived CDR1 and CDR2 are SGHNT and YYREEE (reference sequence). In nucleotides, the CDR3 is TGTGCCACCACCCCCACAGGGCATACGCAGTATTTT. It specifies CATTPTGHTQYF. The complete variable domain, with remaining parts taken from reference TRBV5-4 and TRBJ2-3, reads ETGVTQSPTHLIKTRGQQVTLRCSSQSGHNTVSWYQQALGQGPQFIFQYYREEENGRGNFPPRFSGLQFPNYSSELNVNALELDDSALYLCATTPTGHTQYFGPGTRLTVL.

The table lists this clone with a count of one. The chain employs TRBV6-5 and TRBJ1-2; the D is unclear. CDR1 MNHEY and CDR2 SVGAGI come from the germline V gene. The CDR3 is 14 amino acids. V was cut by 7 bases and J by 4 bases, with 16 bases left in between. CDR3 coding DNA: TGTGCCAGCATTGGGCGAGGTGGCCCCTATGGCTACACCTTC. It is translated as CASIGRGGPYGYTF.

The chain recombines TRBV7-9 with TRBJ1-1, with D tentatively TRBD1 (6 bases). Trimming removed 1 base at V and 2 bases at J, with 11 bases between. Germline assignment: CDR1 SEHNR and CDR2 FQNEAQ (reference sequence). There are 15 residues in the CDR3. The chain's CDR3 is CASSLGGRGNTEAFF. The CDR3, as DNA: TGTGCCAGCAGCTTAGGGGGGCGTGGAAACACTGAAGCTTTCTTT. Complete variable domain (other parts from reference TRBV7-9 and TRBJ1-1): DTGVSQNPRHKITKRGQNVTFRCDPISEHNRLYWYRQTLGQGPEFLTYFQNEAQLEKSRLLSDRFSAERPKGSFSTLEIQRTEQGDSAMYLCASSLGGRGNTEAFFGQGTRLTVV.

The J gene is TRBJ2-5, the V gene TRBV30; 8 bases agree with TRBD2. CDR3 size: 14 residues. Looked up from germline, CDR1 is GTSNPN and CDR2 is SVGIG (reference sequence). The J segment lost 3 bases and the V segment lost 5 bases, leaving 8 bases of the junction unmatched. CDR3 loop: CAWGRAGVKETQYF. In DNA form, the CDR3 reads TGTGCCTGGGGGCGAGCGGGAGTGAAAGAGACCCAGTACTTC. The complete variable domain, with remaining parts taken from reference TRBV30 and TRBJ2-5, reads SQTIHQWPATLVQPVGSPLSLECTVEGTSNPNLYWYRQAAGRGLQLLFYSVGIGQISSEVPQNLSASRPQDRQFILSSKKLLLSDSGFYLCAWGRAGVKETQYFGPGTRLLVL.

This rearrangement joins TRBV30 to TRBJ1-4; no firm D call. The CDR3 length is 11 residues. Trimming stripped 0 bases from V and 8 bases from J, with 4 bases between. The germline CDR1 and CDR2 sequences are GTSNPN and SVGIG (reference sequence). The CDR3 is CAWSVTEKLFF. CDR3 in DNA: TGTGCCTGGAGTGTAACGGAAAAACTGTTTTTT.

The J gene is TRBJ2-3, the V gene TRBV11-2, with 7 bases lining up with TRBD1. V lost 4 bases and J lost 0; bases outside the gene matches: 7. This CDR3 has 16 amino acids. Germline V gene lookup returns CDR1 SGHAT and CDR2 FQNNGV. The CDR3 loop is CASSYSTGVSTDTQYF. CDR3 in DNA: TGTGCCAGCAGCTATTCTACAGGGGTGAGCACAGATACGCAGTATTTT.

V usage is TRBV10-3 and J usage is TRBJ2-5; D unresolved. The J call could be wrong; TRBJ2-7 is a better fit for the DNA end. The length of the CDR3 is 11 residues. The germline gives CDR1 ENHRY, CDR2 SYGVKD. CDR3 DNA: TGTGCCACGTCCTATCTATACGAGCAGTACTTC. Amino acids: CATSYLYEQYF.

This chain uses TRBV10-2 with TRBJ1-4; a weak D match, TRBD1 (5 bases). The CDR3 totals 16 residues. Germline CDR1 and CDR2: WSHSY and SAAADI. V was cut by 3 bases and J by 4 bases, with 15 bases left in between. The CDR3 bases are TGCGCCAGCAGTGAAACAGGCGTCCTCCTTAATGAAAAACTGTTTTTT. The encoded protein is CASSETGVLLNEKLFF.

The chain uses TRBV19 and TRBJ2-7; D remains unclear. The germline gives CDR1 LNHDA, CDR2 SQIVND (reference sequence). This CDR3 is 13 amino acids long. Trimming took off 5 bases at V and 4 bases at J, with 12 bases between the two ends. The CDR3 loop is CASSSGRIYEQYF. The CDR3, as DNA: TGTGCCAGTAGTTCCGGCCGGATATACGAGCAGTACTTC.

The V call is TRBV18, the J call TRBJ2-7; no clear D. The CDR3 extends over 16 amino acids. Looked up from germline, CDR1 is KGHSH and CDR2 is LQKENI. V lost 0 bases, J lost 0 bases, and 12 bases lay in between. CDR3: CASSPPRQASSYEQYF. The CDR3, as DNA: TGTGCCAGCTCACCACCAAGGCAGGCAAGCTCCTACGAGCAGTACTTC.

The chain employs TRBV4-3 and TRBJ2-7; TRBD2 matches at 8 bases. The CDR3 covers 15 residues. After removal of 0 bases from V and 1 base from J, the junction contained 2 bases not matched to a gene. Looked up from germline, CDR1 is LGHNA and CDR2 is YSLEER. CDR3 in DNA: TGCGCCAGCAGCCAAGATCGGGGGGGTTCCTACGAGCAGTACTTC. This encodes CASSQDRGGSYEQYF.